This T cell receptor beta chain was captured by sequencing in a study of T-cell memory formation after mild COVID-19. Study-level results: CD4/CD8 balance held among clones contracting day 15 to 85, and later expanders leaned CD4+. Among CD4+ contracting clones, most were CM and EM, and CD8+ ones EMRA.

On this clonotype itself: Its antigen remains unidentified.

Unmatched junction bases numbered 6, after V lost 0 bases and J lost 2 bases. The CDR3 length is 16 residues. Germline V CDR1 and CDR2: DFQATT, SNEGSKA (reference sequence). TCRdb ran MiXCR on the 5' RACE reads and lists one entry per CDR3 protein. Among hundreds of thousands of distinct CDR3 sequences listed, around 27% were seen once. The sequenced sample was PBMCs or a T cell subset sorted from them (not recorded which). The genes are TRBV20-1 and TRBJ1-5; 8 positions match TRBD1. The TCR was taken from an adult woman who had mild COVID-19 (a few samples of this study predate the infection). Cell type and time point are not known. The CDR3 protein is CSAREDRVLRNQPQHF. The CDR3, as DNA: TGCAGTGCTAGAGAGGACAGGGTACTGCGCAATCAGCCCCAGCATTTT.